This T cell receptor (beta chain) was sequenced during a study of shared clonotypes between healthy human individuals. CDR3 length equals 13 residues. The V segment lost 3 bases and the J segment 5 bases; nucleotides outside the gene matches: 2. The germline CDR1 and CDR2 sequences are SGHTA and FQGNSA. This clone was found a few times. Antigen unknown. Other DNA sequences in the sample encode the same CDR3. General study findings and limits: Donor clonotype sharing was expected to depend on sequencing depth.

Per the study methods: Junction-only sequences produced by ImmunoSEQ had no quality scores, so filtering differed. Sequenced by immunoSEQ multiplex PCR; TCRdb stores in-frame clones only, minus some. V, J and clone size were drawn from that table, and D and trimming were deduced from the DNA. This table holds 1 million to 1.2 million clones, approximately 80% found once. The sequenced sample was memory CD4+ T cells from PBMCs. This sample's subset: CD45RA-negative fraction. This chain uses TRBV7-2 with TRBJ2-5; 8 bases line up with TRBD1. This receptor was obtained from a man between 18 and 29 years old in good health. Some clones in this sample may be carry-over from other donors' samples. The CDR3 region has the DNA TGTGCCAGCAGCTTTAACAGGGGGGAGACCCAGTACTTC. Amino acid sequence: CASSFNRGETQYF.